This entry lists 25 T cell receptor beta chains sequenced from one sample in a study of blood T cells in healthy people across ages. Primed by a sample-barcoded 5' primer and a J-beta primer mix, a second PCR proceeded for about 6 to 12 cycles. TCRdb re-analysed the 5' RACE reads in MiXCR, keeping a single row per CDR3 protein. The table includes hundreds of thousands of distinct CDR3 sequences, roughly 44% detected once. The sequenced material came from blood. The source of these receptors is a man in his 60s in good health.

The gene calls are TRBV28 and TRBJ1-1, with D possibly being TRBD1 (5 bases). Germline CDR1 and CDR2: MDHEN and SYDVKM. CDR3 length: 13 amino acids. Trimming stripped 10 bases from V and 0 bases from J, with 12 bases between. CDR3 bases: TGTGCCACCCAGGACATGGTGAACACTGAAGCTTTCTTT. Amino acid sequence: CATQDMVNTEAFF.

This clonotype has a handful of counts. The CDR3 DNA reads as TGTGCCAGCAGCTCTGGTCCCCGGGGAAAATACGAGCAGTACTTC. Protein: CASSSGPRGKYEQYF. V usage is TRBV9 and J usage is TRBJ2-7; the D gene is possibly TRBD2 (5 bases). CDR1 is SGDLS and CDR2 is YYNGEE in the germline V gene. This CDR3 region has 15 residues. Trimming stripped 4 bases from V and 4 bases from J, with 18 bases between.

There are a few counts of this clonotype. The gene calls are TRBV5-1 and TRBJ1-4; perhaps TRBD1 as D (6 bases). Deletions cut 4 bases from V and 8 bases from J, with 18 bases between. Germline V gene sequence: CDR1 SGHRS, CDR2 YFSETQ. This CDR3 has 15 amino acids. CDR3 residues: CASSLGTGRQEKLFF. CDR3 DNA sequence: TGCGCCAGCAGCCTGGGAACAGGGCGACAAGAAAAACTGTTTTTT. Full variable domain (outside the CDR3, taken from reference TRBV5-1 and TRBJ1-4): KAGVTQTPRYLIKTRGQQVTLSCSPISGHRSVSWYQQTPGQGLQFLFEYFSETQRNKGNFPGRFSGRQFSNSRSEMNVSTLELGDSALYLCASSLGTGRQEKLFFGSGTQLSVL.

The chain employs TRBV5-1 and TRBJ2-7; 8 nucleotides agree with TRBD2. Looked up from germline, CDR1 is SGHRS and CDR2 is YFSETQ. The CDR3 is made up of 15 amino acids. V lost 3 bases to trimming and J lost 6 bases; unmatched junction nucleotides: 11. Written as DNA, the CDR3 is TGCGCCAGCAGCTGGTCCGGGAGGGGAGTGGGCGAGCAGTACTTC. This sequence encodes CASSWSGRGVGEQYF.

V usage is TRBV6-1 and J usage is TRBJ2-1, with D possibly being TRBD2 (7 bases). Germline assignment: CDR1 MNHNS and CDR2 SASEGT. Trimming took off 3 bases at V and 5 bases at J, with 11 bases between the two ends. This CDR3 region has 14 residues. The CDR3 loop is CASSESGGHNEQFF. DNA of the CDR3: TGTGCCAGCAGTGAGTCCGGGGGGCACAATGAGCAGTTCTTC.

Written as DNA, the CDR3 is TGTGCCAGCTCACCTACCGGAGGGGGCTGGAACGAGCAGTACTTC. It encodes CASSPTGGGWNEQYF. The J gene is TRBJ2-4, the V gene TRBV18; D may be TRBD1 (7 bases). The J call may be wrong; the DNA end is better matched by TRBJ2-7. Germline V gives CDR1 KGHSH, CDR2 LQKENI. The CDR3 has 15 amino acids.

The chain links TRBV7-2 to TRBJ2-4, with D unclear. V was pared by 3 bases and J by 1 base, with 7 bases between. This CDR3 region has 14 residues. Germline values: CDR1 SGHTA, CDR2 FQGNSA. The CDR3 DNA sequence: TGTGCCAGCAGCTTGCCCATGGCCAAAAACATTCAGTACTTC. It encodes CASSLPMAKNIQYF.

The V call is TRBV20-1, the J call TRBJ1-4; D uncertain. This CDR3 has 14 amino acids. Per germline, CDR1 DFQATT and CDR2 SNEGSKA (reference sequence). Trimming cost V 5 bases and J 6 bases, with 16 bases left between them. This chain's CDR3 is CSADKQDLDEKLFF. In nucleotides, the CDR3 is TGCAGTGCTGACAAACAAGACCTTGATGAAAAACTGTTTTTT.

On this clonotype itself: A read error may account for a junction end that differs from germline. The chain couples TRBV30 to TRBJ2-7; D is ambiguous. The CDR3 runs 12 residues. Germline CDR1 reads GTSNPN; CDR2 reads SVGIG (reference sequence). The CDR3: CVWSSVLYEQYF. The CDR3 DNA reads TGTGTCTGGAGTTCAGTACTCTACGAGCAGTACTTC. The full variable domain, its missing parts supplied by reference TRBV30 and TRBJ2-7, is SQTIHQWPATLVQPVGSPLSLECTVEGTSNPNLYWYRQAAGRGLQLLFYSVGIGQISSEVPQNLSASRPQDRQFILSSKKLLLSDSGFYLCVWSSVLYEQYFGPGTRLTVT.

This clonotype was detected a few times. J is TRBJ2-1 and V is TRBV29-1, with D unresolved. This CDR3 spans 12 amino acids. The germline gives CDR1 SQVTM, CDR2 ANQGSEA. Trimming pared 3 bases from V and 4 bases from J, leaving 7 bases between. CDR3 region: CSVDGLYNEQFF. The CDR3, as DNA: TGCAGCGTTGATGGGCTATACAATGAGCAGTTCTTC.

J is TRBJ2-7 and V is TRBV7-9; D not certain. The CDR3 spans 12 residues. From germline, CDR1 is SEHNR and CDR2 FQNEAQ (reference sequence). Trimming shortened V by 2 bases and J by 7 bases, and 9 bases separated the two germline ends. The CDR3 here is CASSLSEREQYF. The CDR3 DNA reads TGTGCCAGCAGCTTATCGGAACGGGAGCAGTACTTC.

The V gene is TRBV7-2, the J gene TRBJ2-5, with 7 positions matching TRBD2. V lost 3 bases and J lost 5; bases outside the gene matches: 6. CDR3 length: 14 residues. CDR1 SGHTA and CDR2 FQGNSA come from the germline V gene. This CDR3 is CASSLGGVMETQYF. DNA of the CDR3: TGTGCCAGCAGCTTGGGAGGGGTAATGGAGACCCAGTACTTC.

This chain connects TRBV20-1 to TRBJ1-5; 9 nucleotides align to TRBD1. The CDR3 has 18 amino acids. Germline assignment: CDR1 DFQATT and CDR2 SNEGSKA (reference sequence). The J segment lost 2 bases and the V segment lost 0 bases, leaving 11 bases of the junction unmatched. In DNA form, the CDR3 reads TGCAGTGCTAGAGATGCGTGGACAGGGGATGGTGGCAATCAGCCCCAGCATTTT. Encoded protein: CSARDAWTGDGGNQPQHF.

The chain recombines TRBV2 with TRBJ2-3; the D gene could be TRBD1 or TRBD2 (5 bases each). The germline CDR1 and CDR2 sequences are SNHLY and FYNNEI. This CDR3 comprises 15 residues. V dropped 0 bases and J dropped 3 bases, with 10 bases sitting between them. CDR3 DNA: TGTGCCAGCAGTGAAGCAGTGGGGGTAACAGATACGCAGTATTTT. Its protein is CASSEAVGVTDTQYF.

This clonotype was picked up a small number of times. The chain joins TRBV27 to TRBJ1-5, with D perhaps TRBD1 (6 bases). V was shortened by 2 bases and J by 6 bases, with 14 bases between the two germline ends. Germline V gene sequence: CDR1 MNHEY, CDR2 SMNVEV (reference sequence). The CDR3 covers 15 residues. CDR3 in DNA: TGTGCCAGCAGTTTACTCCCGGGACAAGGTCAGCCCCAGCATTTT. This codes for CASSLLPGQGQPQHF.

V and J are TRBV5-4 and TRBJ1-6; 8 bases match TRBD1. J was trimmed by 18 bases and V by 4 bases; bases with no gene match: 6. Germline V gene data show CDR1 as SGHNT and CDR2 as YYREEE (reference sequence). The length of the CDR3 is 11 residues. The CDR3: CASSEDRVAHF. CDR3 sequence (DNA): TGTGCCAGCAGCGAGGACAGGGTTGCCCACTTT.

This chain connects TRBV20-1 to TRBJ1-2; D not resolved. Germline CDR1 reads DFQATT; CDR2 reads SNEGSKA (reference sequence). Trimming took 5 bases from V and 4 from J, leaving 14 bases between them. This CDR3 has 13 residues. The CDR3 DNA reads as TGCAGTGCTGCTCTCGGGAGGCCCTATGGCTACACCTTC. As protein: CSAALGRPYGYTF.

Of note for this clonotype: One end of the junction does not line up with germline, which may come from a read error. The V call is TRBV18, the J call TRBJ2-3; TRBD1 agrees at 9 bases. Germline CDR1 and CDR2: KGHSH and LQKENI. The CDR3 totals 17 residues. The CDR3 DNA reads TGTGCCAGCTCACCACCGCGTACAGGGGGCCCCACAGATACGAAGTATTTT. Its translation is CASSPPRTGGPTDTKYF.

The V gene is TRBV2, the J gene TRBJ2-1; D remains ambiguous. The CDR3 spans 15 residues. Trimming shortened V by 2 bases and J by 0 bases, and 8 bases separated the two germline ends. Germline V lookup: CDR1 SNHLY, CDR2 FYNNEI. CDR3 sequence: CASSERGNSYNEQFF. The CDR3 nucleotides read TGTGCCAGCAGTGAAAGAGGTAACTCCTACAATGAGCAGTTCTTC.

This chain links TRBV12-3 or TRBV12-4 with TRBJ2-5, with 9 bases aligning to TRBD2. The junction had 17 bases not matched to a gene; V was cut back by 6 bases and J by 3 bases. This CDR3 spans 18 amino acids. The CDR3 here is CASRPLVRGGYREETQYF. CDR3 DNA: TGTGCCAGCAGACCCCTCGTGCGGGGGGGCTATCGAGAAGAGACCCAGTACTTC.

This clonotype appeared many times. The chain has TRBV5-1 and TRBJ2-7; D is perhaps TRBD1 or TRBD2 (5 bases each). The CDR3 is 15 residues long. The germline V gene encodes CDR1 SGHRS and CDR2 YFSETQ. Trimming took off 4 bases at V and 0 bases at J, with 14 bases between the two ends. The chain's CDR3 is CASSLGTVSSYEQYF. The CDR3 DNA follows: TGCGCCAGCAGCCTCGGGACGGTGAGCTCCTACGAGCAGTACTTC.

Comment on this clonotype: A much larger clonotype is one base distant, so this may be a read error. The chain recombines TRBV7-2 with TRBJ2-1; TRBD1 aligns across 9 bases. The V gene's germline CDR1 is SGHTA and CDR2 FQGNSA. This CDR3 spans 14 amino acids. The V segment lost 5 bases and the J segment 5 bases; nucleotides outside the gene matches: 4. The CDR3: CASSAGQGNNEQFF. CDR3 sequence (DNA): TGTGCCAGCAGCGCCGGACAGGGGAACAATGAGCAGTTCTTC. The complete variable domain, with remaining parts taken from reference TRBV7-2 and TRBJ2-1, reads GAGVSQSPSNKVTEKGKDVELRCDPISGHTALYWYRQSLGQGLEFLIYFQGNSAPDKSGLPSDRFSAERTGGSVSTLTIQRTQQEDSAVYLCASSAGQGNNEQFFGPGTRLTVL.

The chain uses TRBV28 and TRBJ1-2; 9 bases agree with TRBD1. With V trimmed by 0 bases and J by 8 bases, 10 bases remained unmatched. Germline-derived CDR1 and CDR2 are MDHEN and SYDVKM. The CDR3 loop spans 16 amino acids. As DNA, the CDR3 is TGTGCCAGCAGTTTATGGAGAACAGGGGGCGCGAACGGCTACACCTTC. As protein: CASSLWRTGGANGYTF.

This clonotype came up a few times. The chain joins TRBV20-1 to TRBJ2-7; D gene unclear. The germline V and J ends were trimmed by 0 bases and 4 bases, with 10 bases remaining between them. The CDR3 is made up of 13 amino acids. The V gene's germline CDR1 is DFQATT and CDR2 SNEGSKA (reference sequence). The CDR3 loop reads CSARESQSYEQYF. CDR3 DNA sequence: TGCAGTGCTAGAGAGTCCCAGAGTTACGAGCAGTACTTC.

DNA for the CDR3: TGCAGTGCGAAACCTCCCACGGGGTTGAATGAGCAGTACTTC. Translating gives CSAKPPTGLNEQYF. This chain connects TRBV20-1 to TRBJ2-5; possibly TRBD2 for D (5 bases). The CDR3 contains 14 residues. Germline V gene lookup returns CDR1 DFQATT and CDR2 SNEGSKA (reference sequence). Trimming took 6 bases from V and 11 from J, leaving 25 bases between them.